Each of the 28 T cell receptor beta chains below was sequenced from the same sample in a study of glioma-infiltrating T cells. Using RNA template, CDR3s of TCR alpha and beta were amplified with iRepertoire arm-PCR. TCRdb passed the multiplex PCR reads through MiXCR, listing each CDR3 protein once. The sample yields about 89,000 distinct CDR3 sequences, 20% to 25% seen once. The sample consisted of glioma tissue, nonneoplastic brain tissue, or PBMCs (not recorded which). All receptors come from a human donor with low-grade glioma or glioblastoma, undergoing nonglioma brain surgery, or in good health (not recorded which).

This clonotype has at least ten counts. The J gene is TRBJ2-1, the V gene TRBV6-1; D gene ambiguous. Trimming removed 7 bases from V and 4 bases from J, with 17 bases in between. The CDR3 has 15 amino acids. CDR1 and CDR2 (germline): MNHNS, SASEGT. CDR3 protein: CASTPTLLTYNEQFF. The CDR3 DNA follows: TGTGCCAGCACCCCGACGCTCCTTACTTACAATGAGCAGTTCTTC.

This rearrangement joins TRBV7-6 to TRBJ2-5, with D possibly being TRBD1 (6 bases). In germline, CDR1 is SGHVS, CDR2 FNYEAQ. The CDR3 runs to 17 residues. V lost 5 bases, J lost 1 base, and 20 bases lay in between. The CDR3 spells CASSPLHGYRVQETQYF. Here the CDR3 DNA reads TGTGCCAGCAGCCCCCTCCATGGATACAGGGTCCAAGAGACCCAGTACTTC.

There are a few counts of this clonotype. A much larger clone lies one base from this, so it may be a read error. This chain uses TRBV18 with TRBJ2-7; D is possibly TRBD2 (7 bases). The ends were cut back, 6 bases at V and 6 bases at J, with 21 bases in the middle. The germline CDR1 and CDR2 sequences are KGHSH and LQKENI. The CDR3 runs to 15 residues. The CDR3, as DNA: TGTGCCAGCTCTCCGGGGGGCTCCGGCCGCGTCGAGCAGTACTTC. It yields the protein CASSPGGSGRVEQYF.

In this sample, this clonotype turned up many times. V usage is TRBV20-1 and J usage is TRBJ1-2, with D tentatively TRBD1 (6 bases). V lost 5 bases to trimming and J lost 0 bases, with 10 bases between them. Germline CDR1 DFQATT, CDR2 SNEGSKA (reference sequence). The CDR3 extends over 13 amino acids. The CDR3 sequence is CSAADRPNYGYTF. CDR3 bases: TGCAGTGCTGCGGACAGACCTAACTATGGCTACACCTTC.

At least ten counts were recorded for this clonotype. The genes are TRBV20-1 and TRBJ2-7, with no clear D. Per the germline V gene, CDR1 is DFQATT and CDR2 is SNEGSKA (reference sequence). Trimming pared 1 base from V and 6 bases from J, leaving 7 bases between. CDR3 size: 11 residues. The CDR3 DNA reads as TGCAGTGCTAGAGGAGGAACCGAGCAGTACTTC. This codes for CSARGGTEQYF.

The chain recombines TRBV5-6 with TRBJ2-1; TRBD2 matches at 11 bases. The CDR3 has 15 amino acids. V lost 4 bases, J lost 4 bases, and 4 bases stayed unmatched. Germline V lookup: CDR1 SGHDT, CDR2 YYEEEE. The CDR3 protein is CASSAGLAAYNEQFF. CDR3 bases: TGTGCCAGCAGCGCGGGACTAGCGGCGTACAATGAGCAGTTCTTC.

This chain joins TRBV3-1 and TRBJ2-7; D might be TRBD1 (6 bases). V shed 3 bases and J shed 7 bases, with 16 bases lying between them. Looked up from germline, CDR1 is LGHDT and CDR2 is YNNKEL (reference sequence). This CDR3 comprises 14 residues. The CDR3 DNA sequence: TGTGCCAGCAGCCACAGGGAAGGGGGAAGAGAGCAGTACTTC. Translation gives CASSHREGGREQYF.

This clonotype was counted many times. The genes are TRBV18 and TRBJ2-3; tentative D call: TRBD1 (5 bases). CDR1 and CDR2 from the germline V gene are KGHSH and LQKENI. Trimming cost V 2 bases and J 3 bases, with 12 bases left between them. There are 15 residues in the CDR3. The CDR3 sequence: CASSPVQGRTDTQYF. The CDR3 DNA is TGTGCCAGCTCACCAGTGCAGGGTAGAACAGATACGCAGTATTTT.

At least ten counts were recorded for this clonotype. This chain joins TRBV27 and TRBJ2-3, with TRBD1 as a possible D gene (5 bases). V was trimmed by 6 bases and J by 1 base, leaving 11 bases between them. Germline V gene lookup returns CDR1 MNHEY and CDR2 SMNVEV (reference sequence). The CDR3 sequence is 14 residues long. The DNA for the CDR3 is TGTGCCAGCAGAACCTTAGGGGGCACAGATACGCAGTATTTT. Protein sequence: CASRTLGGTDTQYF.

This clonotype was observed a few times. CDR3 in amino acids: CASSHNYEQYF. The CDR3, as DNA: TGTGCCAGCAGCCATAACTACGAGCAGTACTTC. The rearrangement joins TRBV3-1 to TRBJ2-7; D is unclear. The length of the CDR3 is 11 residues. The ends were cut back, 3 bases at V and 3 bases at J, with 3 bases in the middle. Looked up from germline, CDR1 is LGHDT and CDR2 is YNNKEL (reference sequence).

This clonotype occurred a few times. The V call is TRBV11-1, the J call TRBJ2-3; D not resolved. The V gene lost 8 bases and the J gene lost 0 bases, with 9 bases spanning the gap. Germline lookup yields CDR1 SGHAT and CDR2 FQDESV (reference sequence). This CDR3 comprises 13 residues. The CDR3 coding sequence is TGTGCCAGCGGGAAGGTTAGCACAGATACGCAGTATTTT. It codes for CASGKVSTDTQYF.

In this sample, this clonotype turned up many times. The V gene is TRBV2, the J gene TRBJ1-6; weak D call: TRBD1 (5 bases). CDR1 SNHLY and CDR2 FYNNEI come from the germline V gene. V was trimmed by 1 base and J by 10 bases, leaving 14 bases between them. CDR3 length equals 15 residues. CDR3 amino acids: CASSEDGREGSPLHF. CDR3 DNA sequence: TGTGCCAGCAGTGAAGATGGACGGGAGGGGTCACCCCTCCACTTT.

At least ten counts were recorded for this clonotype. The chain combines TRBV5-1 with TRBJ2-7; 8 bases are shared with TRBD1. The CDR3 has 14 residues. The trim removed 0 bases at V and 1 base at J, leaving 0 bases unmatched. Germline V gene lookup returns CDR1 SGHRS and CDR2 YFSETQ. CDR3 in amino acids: CASSLGDRSYEQYF. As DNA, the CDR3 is TGCGCCAGCAGCTTGGGGGACAGGTCCTACGAGCAGTACTTC.

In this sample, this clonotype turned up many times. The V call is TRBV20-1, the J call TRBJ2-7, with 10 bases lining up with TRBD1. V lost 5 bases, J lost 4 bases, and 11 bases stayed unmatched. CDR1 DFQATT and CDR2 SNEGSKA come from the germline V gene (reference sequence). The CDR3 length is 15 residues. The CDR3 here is CSAGYSGTGAYEQYF. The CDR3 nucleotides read TGCAGTGCTGGTTATTCCGGGACAGGGGCGTACGAGCAGTACTTC.

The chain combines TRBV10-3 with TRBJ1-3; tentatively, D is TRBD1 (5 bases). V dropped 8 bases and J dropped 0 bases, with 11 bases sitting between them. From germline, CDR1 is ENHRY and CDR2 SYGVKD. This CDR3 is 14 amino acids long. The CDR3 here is CAIGTGISGNTIYF. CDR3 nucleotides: TGTGCCATCGGGACGGGTATCTCTGGAAACACCATATATTTT.

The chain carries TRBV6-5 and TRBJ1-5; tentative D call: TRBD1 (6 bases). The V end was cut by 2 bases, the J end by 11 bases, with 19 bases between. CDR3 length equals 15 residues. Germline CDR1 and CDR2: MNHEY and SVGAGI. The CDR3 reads CASSYEAGGPETQHF. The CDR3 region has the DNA TGTGCCAGCAGTTACGAGGCGGGGGGGCCGGAGACCCAGCATTTT.

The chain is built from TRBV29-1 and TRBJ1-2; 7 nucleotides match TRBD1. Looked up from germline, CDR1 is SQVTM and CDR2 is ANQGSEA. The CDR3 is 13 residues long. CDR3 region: CVSRTGDDYGYTF. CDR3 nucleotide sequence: TGCGTCAGCCGAACAGGGGACGACTATGGCTACACCTTC.

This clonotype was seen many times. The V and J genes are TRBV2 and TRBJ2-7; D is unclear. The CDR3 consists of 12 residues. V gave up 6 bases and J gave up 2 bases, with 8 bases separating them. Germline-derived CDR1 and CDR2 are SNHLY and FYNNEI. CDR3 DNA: TGTGCCAGCAGGCGCACTACCTACGAGCAGTACTTC. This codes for CASRRTTYEQYF.

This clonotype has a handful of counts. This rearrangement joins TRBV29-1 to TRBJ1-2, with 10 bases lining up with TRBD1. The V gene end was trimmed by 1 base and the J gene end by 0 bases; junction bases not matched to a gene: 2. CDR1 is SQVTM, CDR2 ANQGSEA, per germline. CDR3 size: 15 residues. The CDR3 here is CSVEAGTGANYGYTF. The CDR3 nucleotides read TGCAGCGTTGAAGCCGGGACAGGGGCTAACTATGGCTACACCTTC.

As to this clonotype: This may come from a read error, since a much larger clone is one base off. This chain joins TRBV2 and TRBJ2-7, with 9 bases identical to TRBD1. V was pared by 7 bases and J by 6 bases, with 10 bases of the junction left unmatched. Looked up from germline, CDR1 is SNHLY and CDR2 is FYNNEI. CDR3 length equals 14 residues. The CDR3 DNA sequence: TGTGCCAGCACCGGGACAGGGCTCGGCTGCGAGCAGTACTTC. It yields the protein CASTGTGLGCEQYF. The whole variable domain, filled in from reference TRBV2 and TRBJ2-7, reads EPEVTQTPSHQVTQMGQEVILRCVPISNHLYFYWYRQILGQKVEFLVSFYNNEISEKSEIFDDQFSVERPDGSNFTLKIRSTKLEDSAMYFCASTGTGLGCEQYFGPGTRLTVT.

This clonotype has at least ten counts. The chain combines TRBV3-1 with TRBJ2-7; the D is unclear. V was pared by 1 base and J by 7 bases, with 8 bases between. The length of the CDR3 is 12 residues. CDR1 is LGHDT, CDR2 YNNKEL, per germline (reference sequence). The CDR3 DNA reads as TGTGCCAGCAGCCAAGGGCCCTTGGAGCAGTACTTC. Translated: CASSQGPLEQYF.

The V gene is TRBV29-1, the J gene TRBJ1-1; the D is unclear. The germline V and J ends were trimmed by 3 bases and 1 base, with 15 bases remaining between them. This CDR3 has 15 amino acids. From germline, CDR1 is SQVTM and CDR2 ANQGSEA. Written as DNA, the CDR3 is TGCAGCGTTGATAATAGAAAGGGAAAGAACACTGAAGCTTTCTTT. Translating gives CSVDNRKGKNTEAFF.

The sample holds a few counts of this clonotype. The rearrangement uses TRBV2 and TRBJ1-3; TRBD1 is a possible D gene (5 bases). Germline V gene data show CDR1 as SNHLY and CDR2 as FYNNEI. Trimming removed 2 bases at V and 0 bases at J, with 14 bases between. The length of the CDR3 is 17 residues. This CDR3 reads CASSELQGPFSGNTIYF. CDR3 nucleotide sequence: TGTGCCAGCAGTGAACTGCAGGGACCCTTCTCTGGAAACACCATATATTTT.

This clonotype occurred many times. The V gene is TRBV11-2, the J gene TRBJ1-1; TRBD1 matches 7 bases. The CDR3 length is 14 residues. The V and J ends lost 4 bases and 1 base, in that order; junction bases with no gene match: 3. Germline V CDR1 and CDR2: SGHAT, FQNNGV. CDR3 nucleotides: TGTGCCAGCAGCTACAGGGGAGCGAACACTGAAGCTTTCTTT. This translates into CASSYRGANTEAFF. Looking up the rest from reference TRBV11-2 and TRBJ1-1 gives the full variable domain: EAGVAQSPRYKIIEKRQSVAFWCNPISGHATLYWYQQILGQGPKLLIQFQNNGVVDDSQLPKDRFSAERLKGVDSTLKIQPAKLEDSAVYLCASSYRGANTEAFFGQGTRLTVV.

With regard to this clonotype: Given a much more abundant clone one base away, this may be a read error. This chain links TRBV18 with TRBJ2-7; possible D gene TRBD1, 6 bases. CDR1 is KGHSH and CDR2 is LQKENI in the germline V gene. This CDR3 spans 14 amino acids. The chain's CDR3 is CASLPGQNSYEQYF. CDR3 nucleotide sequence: TGTGCCAGCTTACCAGGACAGAACTCCTACGAGCAGTACTTC.

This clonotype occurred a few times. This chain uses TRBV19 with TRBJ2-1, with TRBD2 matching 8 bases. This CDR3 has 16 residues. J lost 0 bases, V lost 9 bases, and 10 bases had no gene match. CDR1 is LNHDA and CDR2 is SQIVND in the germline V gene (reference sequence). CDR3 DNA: TGTGCCAGCATCCGCACCGGGAGGGACTCCTACAATGAGCAGTTCTTC. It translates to CASIRTGRDSYNEQFF.

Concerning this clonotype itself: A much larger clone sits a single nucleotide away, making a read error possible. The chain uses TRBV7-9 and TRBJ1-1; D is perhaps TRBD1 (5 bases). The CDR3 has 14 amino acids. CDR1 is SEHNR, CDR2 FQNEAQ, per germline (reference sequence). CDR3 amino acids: CASSSFGGNTEALF. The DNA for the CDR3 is TGTGCCAGCAGTTCGTTTGGGGGGAACACTGAAGCTTTGTTT. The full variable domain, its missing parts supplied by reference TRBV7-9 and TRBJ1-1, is DTGVSQNPRHKITKRGQNVTFRCDPISEHNRLYWYRQTLGQGPEFLTYFQNEAQLEKSRLLSDRFSAERPKGSFSTLEIQRTEQGDSAMYLCASSSFGGNTEALFGQGTRLTVV.

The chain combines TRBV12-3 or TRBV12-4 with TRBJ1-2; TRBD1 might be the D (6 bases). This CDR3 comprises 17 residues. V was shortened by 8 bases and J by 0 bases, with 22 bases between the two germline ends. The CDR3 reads CASREGGRGVANYGYTF. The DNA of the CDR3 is TGTGCCAGCCGAGAGGGAGGGAGGGGGGTAGCTAACTATGGCTACACCTTC.